The present T cell receptor (beta chain) was sequenced within a study of cytomegalovirus exposure and HLA in healthy donors. On the study more broadly: It was reported in a later analysis that the approximately 120 validation repertoires used the same platform as the 500 to 700 first-cohort repertoires.

Only in-frame clones appear in the TCRdb table, and some are missing; sequencing was by immunoSEQ multiplex PCR. This table has roughly 190,000 clones, 86% appearing once. Germline values: CDR1 SGHTA, CDR2 FQGNSA. This CDR3 has 18 amino acids. V was clipped by 2 bases and J by 4 bases, with 23 bases between them. Study-wide points: Cytomegalovirus association was listed for 170 or so TCR beta chains. Specificity of three CMV-associated chains for CMV antigens was verified in vitro. Most TCR sequences were uncommon, yet certain public TCRs appeared in many donors.

This clone was found once. Antigen specificity is unknown. V and J are TRBV7-2 and TRBJ2-5; TRBD1 might be the D (6 bases). The origin of this receptor is a man younger than 45 in good health and CMV-seropositive. The sequencing input was PBMCs. CDR3: CASSLRTSPGALRETQYF. CDR3 nucleotide sequence: TGTGCCAGCAGCTTAAGGACTTCGCCAGGGGCACTTCGAGAGACCCAGTACTTC.